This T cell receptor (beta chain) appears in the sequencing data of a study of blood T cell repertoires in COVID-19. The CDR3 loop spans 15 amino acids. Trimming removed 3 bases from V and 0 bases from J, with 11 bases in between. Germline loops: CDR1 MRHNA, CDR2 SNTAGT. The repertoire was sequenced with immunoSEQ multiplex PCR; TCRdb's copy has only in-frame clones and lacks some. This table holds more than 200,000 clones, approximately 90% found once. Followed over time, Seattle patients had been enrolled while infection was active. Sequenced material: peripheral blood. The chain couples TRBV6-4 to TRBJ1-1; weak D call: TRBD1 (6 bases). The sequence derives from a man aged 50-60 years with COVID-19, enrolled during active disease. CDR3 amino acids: CASSEGASMNTEAFF. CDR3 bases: TGTGCCAGCAGTGAGGGGGCTTCGATGAACACTGAAGCTTTCTTT.